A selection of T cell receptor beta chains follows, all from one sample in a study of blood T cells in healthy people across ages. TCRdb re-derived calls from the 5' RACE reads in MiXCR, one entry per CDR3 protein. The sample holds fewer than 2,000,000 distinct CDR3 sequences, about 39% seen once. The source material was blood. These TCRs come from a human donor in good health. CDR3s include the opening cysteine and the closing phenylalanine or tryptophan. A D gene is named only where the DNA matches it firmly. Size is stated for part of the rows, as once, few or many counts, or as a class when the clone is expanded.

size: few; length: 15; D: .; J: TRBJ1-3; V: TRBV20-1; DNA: TGCAGTGCTACCTCCACGGGCCGAGGGCGAAACACCATATATTTT; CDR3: CSATSTGRGRNTIYF
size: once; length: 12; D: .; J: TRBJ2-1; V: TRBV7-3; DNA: TGTGCCAGCAGCTTAGATGGGACTGAGCAGTTCTTC; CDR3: CASSLDGTEQFF
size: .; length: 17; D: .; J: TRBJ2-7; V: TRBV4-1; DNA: TGCGCCAGCAGCCAAGATCCAGGAGGAGGGTATAACGACGAGCAGTACTTC; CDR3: CASSQDPGGGYNDEQYF
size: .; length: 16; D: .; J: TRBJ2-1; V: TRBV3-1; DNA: TGTGCCAGCAGCCAAGTCGGTACGAGCTCCTACAATGAGCAGTTCTTC; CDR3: CASSQVGTSSYNEQFF
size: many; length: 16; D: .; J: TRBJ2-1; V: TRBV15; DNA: TGTGCCACCAGCACCTGGGACACGAGCTCCTACAATGAGCAGTTCTTC; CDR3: CATSTWDTSSYNEQFF
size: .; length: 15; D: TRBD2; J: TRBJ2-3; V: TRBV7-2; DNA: TGTGCCAGCAGCTCGCGGGGGGGGTATTCAGATACGCAGTATTTT; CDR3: CASSSRGGYSDTQYF
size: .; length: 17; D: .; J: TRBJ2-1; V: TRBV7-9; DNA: TGTGCCAGCAGCCACGCTCTAGGCAGGGGAGGGGACAATGAGCAGTTCTTC; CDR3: CASSHALGRGGDNEQFF
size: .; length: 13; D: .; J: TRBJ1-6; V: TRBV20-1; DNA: TGCAGTACTAGACGGTTTAACAAGTCACCCCTCCACTTT; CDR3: CSTRRFNKSPLHF
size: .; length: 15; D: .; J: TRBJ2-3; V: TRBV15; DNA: TGTGCCACCAGCAGAACCCAAATGGCCACAGATACGCAGTATTTT; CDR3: CATSRTQMATDTQYF
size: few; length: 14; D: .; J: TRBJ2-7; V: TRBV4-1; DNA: TGCGCCAGCAGCCAAGGGGGGGCCGGGTACGAGCAGTACTTC; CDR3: CASSQGGAGYEQYF
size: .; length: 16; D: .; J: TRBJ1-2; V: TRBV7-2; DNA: TGTGCCAGCAGCCGTTTCCGGGACGATGCCCTTGGTGGCTACACCTTC; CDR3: CASSRFRDDALGGYTF
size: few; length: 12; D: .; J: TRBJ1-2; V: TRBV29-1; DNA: TGCAGCGTTGAAGAGAAGGACTATGGCTACACCTTC; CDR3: CSVEEKDYGYTF
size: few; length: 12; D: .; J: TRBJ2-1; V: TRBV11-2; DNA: TGTGCCAGCAGCACATCAGGGAGCGAGCAGTTCTTC; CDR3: CASSTSGSEQFF
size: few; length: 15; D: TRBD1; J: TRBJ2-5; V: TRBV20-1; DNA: TGCAGTGCTAGATGGTCCCAGGGGGCTTTGGAGACCCAGTACTTC; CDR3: CSARWSQGALETQYF
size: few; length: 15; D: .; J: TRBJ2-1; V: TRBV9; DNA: TGTGCCAGCAGCGTAGCGGGTAGCCCCTACAATGAGCAGTTCTTC; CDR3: CASSVAGSPYNEQFF
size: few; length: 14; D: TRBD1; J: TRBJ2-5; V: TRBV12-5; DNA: TGTGCTAGTGGTTCGACAGGGGGCGGAGAGACCCAGTACTTC; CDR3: CASGSTGGGETQYF
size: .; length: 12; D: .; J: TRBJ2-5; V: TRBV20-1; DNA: TGCAGTGCCACGCAGGGGAGGGAGACCCAGTACTTC; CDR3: CSATQGRETQYF
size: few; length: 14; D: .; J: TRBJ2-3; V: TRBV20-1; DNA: TGCAGTGCTGGGGTTACGAGAAACACAGATACGCAGTATTTT; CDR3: CSAGVTRNTDTQYF
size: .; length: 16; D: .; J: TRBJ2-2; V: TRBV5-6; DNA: TGTGCCAGCAGCCCGACAGCTCCACTGAACACCGGGGAGCTGTTTTTT; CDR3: CASSPTAPLNTGELFF
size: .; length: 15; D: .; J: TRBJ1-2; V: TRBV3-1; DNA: TGTGCCAGCAGCCAAGCCTTGGACGGGATGGAAGGCTACACCTTC; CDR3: CASSQALDGMEGYTF
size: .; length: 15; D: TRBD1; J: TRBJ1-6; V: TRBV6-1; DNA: TGTGCCAGCAGTGAAGTCCAGGGGGCTAATTCACCCCTCCACTTT; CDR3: CASSEVQGANSPLHF
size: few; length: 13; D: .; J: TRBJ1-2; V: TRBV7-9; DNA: TGTGCCAGCAGCCGGCCTAACAGCTATGGCTACACCTTC; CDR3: CASSRPNSYGYTF
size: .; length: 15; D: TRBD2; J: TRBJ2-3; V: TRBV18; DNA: TGTGCCAGCTCAGCTTCTAGCGGATCGGGAGATACGCAGTATTTT; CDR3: CASSASSGSGDTQYF
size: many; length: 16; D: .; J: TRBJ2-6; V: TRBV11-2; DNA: TGTGCCAGCAGTTTAGTGGGGGGCTCTGGGGCCAACGTCCTGACTTTC; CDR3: CASSLVGGSGANVLTF
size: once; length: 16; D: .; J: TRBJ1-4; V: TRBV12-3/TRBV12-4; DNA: TGTGCCAGCAGTTTAGGGGACGGGGCAACTAATGAAAAACTGTTTTTT; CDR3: CASSLGDGATNEKLFF
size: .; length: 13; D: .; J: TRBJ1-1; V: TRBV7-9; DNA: TGTGCCAGCAGCCAATATGCGAACACTGAAGCTTTCTTT; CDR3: CASSQYANTEAFF
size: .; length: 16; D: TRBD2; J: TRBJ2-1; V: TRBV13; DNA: TGTGCCAGCAGCCTCCTCGGACTAGCGGGGGGGCCTGAGCAGTTCTTC; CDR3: CASSLLGLAGGPEQFF
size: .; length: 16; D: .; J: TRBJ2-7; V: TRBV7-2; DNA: TGTGGCAGCAGCTTCGTCCCTAGGCTAATGGACTACGAGCAGTACTTC; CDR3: CGSSFVPRLMDYEQYF
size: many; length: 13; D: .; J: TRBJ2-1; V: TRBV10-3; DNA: TGTGCCATCAGTCCCCGAGATCACAATGAGCAGTTCTTC; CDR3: CAISPRDHNEQFF
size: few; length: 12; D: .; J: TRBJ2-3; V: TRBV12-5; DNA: TGTGCTAGTGGTTTGGGGGCAGATACGCAGTATTTT; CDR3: CASGLGADTQYF
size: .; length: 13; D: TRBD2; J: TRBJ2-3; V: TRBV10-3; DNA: TGTGCCATCGGAAGCGGGGGGGCAGATACGCAGTATTTT; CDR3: CAIGSGGADTQYF
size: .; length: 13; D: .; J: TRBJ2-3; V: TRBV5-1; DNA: TGCGCCAGCAGCGAGACAGGAAGGGATACGCAGTATTTT; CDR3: CASSETGRDTQYF
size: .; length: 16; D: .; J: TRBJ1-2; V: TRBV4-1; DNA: TGCGCCAGCAGCCAATCGTGGGGGGGCCGGAACTATGGTTACACCTTC; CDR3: CASSQSWGGRNYGYTF
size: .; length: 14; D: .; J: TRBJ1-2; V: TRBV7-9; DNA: TGTGCCAGCAGCGATGTGGGCAGGGAATATGGCTACACCTTC; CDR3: CASSDVGREYGYTF
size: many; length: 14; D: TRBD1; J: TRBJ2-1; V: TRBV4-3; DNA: TGCGCCAGCAGCCTCCGACAGGGGGCATTTGAGCAGTTCTTC; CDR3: CASSLRQGAFEQFF
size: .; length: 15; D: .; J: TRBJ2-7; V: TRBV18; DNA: TGTGCCAGCTCACCGTCGGCGGGGGCCCCCTACGAGCAGTACTTC; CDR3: CASSPSAGAPYEQYF
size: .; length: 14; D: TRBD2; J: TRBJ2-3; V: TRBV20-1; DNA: TGCAGTGCCATAGGCGGGGGGTACACAGATGCGCAGTATTTT; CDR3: CSAIGGGYTDAQYF
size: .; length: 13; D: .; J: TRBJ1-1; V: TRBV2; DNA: TGTGCCAGCAGTGAGGGGATTTGGACTGAAGCTTTCTTT; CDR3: CASSEGIWTEAFF
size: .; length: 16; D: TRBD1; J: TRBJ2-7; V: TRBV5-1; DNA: TGCGCCAGCAGCTTGGCCACGGACAGGGCGACTAGCGAGCAGTACTTC; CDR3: CASSLATDRATSEQYF
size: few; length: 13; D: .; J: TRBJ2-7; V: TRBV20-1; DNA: TGCAGTGCTAGAGAAAGGGACGGGTACGAGCAGTACTTC; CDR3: CSARERDGYEQYF
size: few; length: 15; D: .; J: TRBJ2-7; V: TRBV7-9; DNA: TGTGCCAGCAGCTTAGCGGCAGGGCGGGTTCGGGAGCAGTACTTC; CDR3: CASSLAAGRVREQYF
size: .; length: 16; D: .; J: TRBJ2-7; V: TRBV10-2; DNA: TGCGCCAGCAGTGACCCCGGGGGAGACCATTCCTACGAGCAGTACTTC; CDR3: CASSDPGGDHSYEQYF
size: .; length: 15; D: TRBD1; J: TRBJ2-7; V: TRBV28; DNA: TGTGCCAGCAGCTCGACAGGGGGCATAATCTACGAGCAGTACTTC; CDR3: CASSSTGGIIYEQYF
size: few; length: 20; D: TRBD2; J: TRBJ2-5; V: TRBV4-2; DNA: TGTGCCAGCAGCCTTATCAGGGGGACTAGCGGGGGGCCGAACCAAGAGACCCAGTACTTC; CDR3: CASSLIRGTSGGPNQETQYF
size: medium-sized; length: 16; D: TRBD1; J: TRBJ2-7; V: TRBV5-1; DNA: TGCGCCAGCAGCCCACGGTGGGACAGGGGAACCCACGAGCAGTACTTC; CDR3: CASSPRWDRGTHEQYF
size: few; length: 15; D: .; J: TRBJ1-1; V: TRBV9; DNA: TGTGCCAGCAGCGATGGGGGACCGTCGAACACTGAAGCTTTCTTT; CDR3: CASSDGGPSNTEAFF
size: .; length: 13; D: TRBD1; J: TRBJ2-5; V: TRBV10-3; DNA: TGTGCCTCACAACAGGGGTATTTAGAGACCCAGTACTTC; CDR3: CASQQGYLETQYF
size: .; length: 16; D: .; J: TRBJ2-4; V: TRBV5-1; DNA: TGCGCCAGCAGCTTGGAGGCGATAGGGTATTATGACATTCAGTACTTC; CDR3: CASSLEAIGYYDIQYF
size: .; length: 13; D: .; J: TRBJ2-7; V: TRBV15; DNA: TGTGCCACCAGCAGAGACGTTTCCTACGAGCAGTACTTC; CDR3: CATSRDVSYEQYF
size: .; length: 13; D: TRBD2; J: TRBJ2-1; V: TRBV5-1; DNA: TGCGCCACCTCTACACTAGCGAACAATGAGCAGTTCTTC; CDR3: CATSTLANNEQFF
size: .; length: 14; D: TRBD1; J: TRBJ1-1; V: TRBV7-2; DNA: TGTGCCAGCAGCCCGGACAGGGGAATCACTGAAGCTTTCTTT; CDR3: CASSPDRGITEAFF
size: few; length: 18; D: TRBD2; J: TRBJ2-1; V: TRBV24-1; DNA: TGTGCCACCAGTGATATCTCCCGGACTAGCGGGGGGGCAGAAGAGCAGTTCTTC; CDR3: CATSDISRTSGGAEEQFF
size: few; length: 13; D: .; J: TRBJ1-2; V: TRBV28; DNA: TGTGCCAGCACGGAGACTGGCGACTATGGCTACACCTTC; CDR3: CASTETGDYGYTF
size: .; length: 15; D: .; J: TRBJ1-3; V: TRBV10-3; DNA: TGTGCCACCGGGACATCCTCCTTCTCTGGAAACACCATATATTTT; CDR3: CATGTSSFSGNTIYF
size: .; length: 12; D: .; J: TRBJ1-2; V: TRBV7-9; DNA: TGTGCCAGCAGCCCCAGCGACCGCTATGGCACCTTC; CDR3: CASSPSDRYGTF